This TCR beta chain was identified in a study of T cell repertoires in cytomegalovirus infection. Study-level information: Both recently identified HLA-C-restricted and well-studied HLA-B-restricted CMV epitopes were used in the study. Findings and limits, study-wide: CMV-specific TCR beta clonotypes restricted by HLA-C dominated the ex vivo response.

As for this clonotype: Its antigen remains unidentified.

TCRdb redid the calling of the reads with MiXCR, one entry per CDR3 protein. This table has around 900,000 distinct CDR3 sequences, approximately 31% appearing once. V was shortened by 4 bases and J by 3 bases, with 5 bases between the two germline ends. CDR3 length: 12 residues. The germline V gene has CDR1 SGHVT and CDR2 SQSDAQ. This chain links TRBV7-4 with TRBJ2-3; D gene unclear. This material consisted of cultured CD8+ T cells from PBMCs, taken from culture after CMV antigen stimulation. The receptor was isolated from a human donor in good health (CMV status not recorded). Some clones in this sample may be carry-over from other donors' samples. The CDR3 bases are TGTGCCAGCAGCTCCGAGACAGATACGCAGTATTTT. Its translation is CASSSETDTQYF. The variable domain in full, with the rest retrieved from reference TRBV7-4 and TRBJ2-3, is GAGVSQSPRYKVAKRGRDVALRCDSISGHVTLYWYRQTLGQGSEVLTYSQSDAQRDKSGRPSGRFSAERPERSVSTLKIQRTEQGDSAVYLCASSSETDTQYFGPGTRLTVL.